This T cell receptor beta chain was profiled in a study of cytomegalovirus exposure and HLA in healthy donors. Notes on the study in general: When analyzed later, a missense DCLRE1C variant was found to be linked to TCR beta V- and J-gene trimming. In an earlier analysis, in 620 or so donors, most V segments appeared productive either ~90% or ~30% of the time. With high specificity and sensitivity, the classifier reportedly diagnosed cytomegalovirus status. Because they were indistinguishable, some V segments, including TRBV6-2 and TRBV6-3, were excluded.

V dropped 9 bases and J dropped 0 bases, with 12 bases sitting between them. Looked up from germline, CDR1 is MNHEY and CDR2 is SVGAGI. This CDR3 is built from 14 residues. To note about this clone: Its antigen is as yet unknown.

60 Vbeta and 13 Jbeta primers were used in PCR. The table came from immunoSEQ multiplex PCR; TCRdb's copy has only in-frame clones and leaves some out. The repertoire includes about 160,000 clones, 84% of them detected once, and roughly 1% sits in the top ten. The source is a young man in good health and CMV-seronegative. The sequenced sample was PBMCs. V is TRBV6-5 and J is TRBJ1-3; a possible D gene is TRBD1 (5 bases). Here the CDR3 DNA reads TGTGCCAGTCGTCCAGGACACTCTGGAAACACCATATATTTT. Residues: CASRPGHSGNTIYF.